This record looks at one T cell receptor beta chain sequence and its context. The antigen remains unidentified. The sample is drawn from a study of graft-versus-host responses after intestinal transplantation. Study in general: Multivisceral, liver-intestinal, or isolated intestinal transplants were received by the recipients. Study-wide points: Among recipient marrow samples, GvH clones were found; some appeared first in ileum or blood.

The data were produced by immunoSEQ multiplex PCR, yet TCRdb's version contains in-frame clones alone and is incomplete. The table includes roughly 70,000 clones, approximately 80% detected once. The sequenced sample was unstimulated CD4+ T cells sorted from spleen or lymph node cells, obtained before transplant. The sequence came from a human donor who was the organ donor for an intestinal transplant.

The CDR3 reads CASSLNLSDGYTF. The CDR3, as DNA: TGTGCCAGCAGCCTGAACTTATCTGATGGCTACACCTTC. The chain has TRBV14 and TRBJ1-2; D unclear. Trimming pared 4 bases from V and 6 bases from J, leaving 12 bases between. Germline V lookup: CDR1 SGHDN, CDR2 FVKESK. The CDR3 is made up of 13 amino acids.